In its sample, the clone carrying this TCR beta chain was seen once. The sample originates from a study of radiotherapy plus CTLA-4 blockade in lung cancer. This CDR3 region has 14 residues. Trimming removed 8 bases from V and 2 bases from J, with 12 bases in between. The germline V gene encodes CDR1 ENHRY and CDR2 SYGVKD. Only in-frame clones appear in the TCRdb table, and some are missing; sequencing was by immunoSEQ multiplex PCR. The repertoire holds about 91,000 clones, 55% to 75% seen once, with more than 12% in the top ten. The chain is built from TRBV10-3 and TRBJ2-2; D might be TRBD1 or TRBD2, each matching 5 bases. This clonotype was obtained from a human donor with non-small cell lung cancer that progressed on radiotherapy plus ipilimumab. The sequences come from peripheral blood, collected from a patient treated with radiotherapy plus ipilimumab. CDR3 sequence reads: CAISEGPNTGELFF. The CDR3 DNA follows: TGTGCCATCTCAGAGGGACCTAACACCGGGGAGCTGTTTTTT.